This record looks at one TCR beta chain sequence and its context. Its cognate antigen is unknown. PCR primers comprised 60 Vbeta and 13 Jbeta primers. The method was immunoSEQ multiplex PCR; TCRdb's version includes in-frame clones alone and lacks a portion of them. The sample comprises 150,000 to 200,000 clones, approximately 84% of which are singletons, and roughly 4.5% rests with the top ten. These data come from a study of cytomegalovirus exposure and HLA in healthy donors. General study results and limits: In a later analysis, several top co-occurrence clusters appeared linked to parvovirus B19, influenza, CMV and Epstein-Barr virus. There were some V segments, including TRBV6-2 and TRBV6-3, excluded as indistinguishable. Earlier analysis yielded a pattern in which most TCR beta V segments were productive about 90% or about 30% of the time.

CDR1 SGHTA and CDR2 FQGNSA come from the germline V gene. The CDR3 sequence is 16 residues long. J gave up 5 bases and V 5 bases, and 8 bases lay outside the gene matches. Sequenced: PBMCs. The receptor's source is a woman aged 45-65 years in good health and CMV-seropositive. The V gene is TRBV7-2, the J gene TRBJ2-3, with 12 bases fitting TRBD2. CDR3 sequence (DNA): TGTGCCAGCAGCAAGCGACTAGCGGGAGTTCAAGATACGCAGTATTTT. Translating it yields CASSKRLAGVQDTQYF.